The 8 T cell receptor beta chains given below trace back to one sample, sequenced in a study of identical twins. TCRdb re-derived calls from the 5' RACE reads in MiXCR, one entry per CDR3 protein. The sample consists of under 900,000 distinct CDR3 sequences, 15% to 20% of them appearing once. This sample also appeared in a second study, on T cells expressing NK-cell markers.

Sample: PBMCs. These receptor sequences come from a woman between 18 and 29 years old in good health.

This clonotype was seen once. The chain has TRBV12-5 and TRBJ1-5; 8 nucleotides align to TRBD1. Trimming removed 3 bases from V and 2 bases from J; junction bases left unmatched: 3. The CDR3 is 15 amino acids. In germline, CDR1 is LGHNT, CDR2 FRNRAP. CDR3 sequence reads: CASGLGQGGNQPQHF. In nucleotides, the CDR3 is TGTGCTAGTGGTTTAGGACAGGGCGGCAATCAGCCCCAGCATTTT.

This clonotype has more than one count but fewer than ten. The genes are TRBV7-8 and TRBJ2-1; 12 nucleotides agree with TRBD2. This CDR3 is 20 amino acids long. The germline V gene encodes CDR1 SGHVS and CDR2 FQNEAQ. V dropped 1 base and J dropped 6; count of bases not matched to a gene: 16. The CDR3 coding sequence is TGTGCCAGCAGCTTAGGTACTAGGACTAGCGGGGATCGATCACCCAATGAGCAGTTCTTC. Translated, it gives CASSLGTRTSGDRSPNEQFF.

This chain connects TRBV7-9 to TRBJ1-3; D remains unclear. With 5 bases removed from V and 3 bases from J, the gap between germline ends came to 14 bases. CDR1 and CDR2 from the germline V gene are SEHNR and FQNEAQ (reference sequence). The CDR3 is 15 amino acids. CDR3 loop: CASSPGWGDGNTIYF. Here the CDR3 DNA reads TGTGCCAGCAGCCCCGGATGGGGAGATGGAAACACCATATATTTT.

The chain carries TRBV7-6 and TRBJ1-1, with 7 positions matching TRBD1. V lost 5 bases to trimming and J lost 8 bases; unmatched junction nucleotides: 5. CDR3 length: 12 amino acids. Germline-derived CDR1 and CDR2 are SGHVS and FNYEAQ. Written as DNA, the CDR3 is TGTGCCAGCAGCCCGACAGGGAGGGAAGCTTTCTTT. Its translation: CASSPTGREAFF.

This clonotype has a handful of counts. The genes are TRBV20-1 and TRBJ2-3, with D maybe TRBD2 (6 bases). Trimming left V 3 bases short and J 2 bases short, with 15 bases between. The CDR3 covers 15 residues. Looked up from germline, CDR1 is DFQATT and CDR2 is SNEGSKA (reference sequence). Here the CDR3 reads CSASRRDFYTDTQYF. The CDR3 DNA follows: TGCAGTGCTAGTAGGCGGGACTTTTACACAGATACGCAGTATTTT.

The J gene is TRBJ2-3, the V gene TRBV7-6; D is undetermined. CDR1 SGHVS and CDR2 FNYEAQ come from the germline V gene. This CDR3 has 13 amino acids. The germline V and J ends were trimmed by 5 bases and 8 bases, with 14 bases remaining between them. The CDR3 protein is CASSTRSKITQYF. The CDR3, as DNA: TGTGCCAGCAGCACCAGGAGTAAAATTACGCAGTATTTT.

V gene TRBV7-2 combines with J gene TRBJ1-1, with D uncertain. The CDR3 is 11 residues long. Germline V gives CDR1 SGHTA, CDR2 FQGNSA. V was cut by 4 bases and J by 9 bases, with 9 bases left in between. The CDR3 sequence: CASSYNSQAFF. In nucleotides, the CDR3 is TGTGCCAGCAGCTATAACAGCCAAGCTTTCTTT.

This clonotype was recorded a few times. J is TRBJ1-1 and V is TRBV5-1; unclear D gene. Germline CDR1 is SGHRS and CDR2 is YFSETQ. This CDR3 region has 15 residues. V lost 4 bases to trimming and J lost 3 bases, with 16 bases between them. CDR3 in amino acids: CASSPDANKYTEAFF. The CDR3 bases are TGCGCCAGCAGCCCGGACGCTAACAAGTACACTGAAGCTTTCTTT.